Below are 27 T cell receptor beta chains sequenced from a single sample in a study of T cells after posttransplantation cyclophosphamide. Assay: immunoSEQ multiplex PCR; the TCRdb copy retains only in-frame clones and omits some. This table holds around 2,800 clones, approximately 87% found once. The specimen sequenced was CD8+ T cells sorted from PBMCs. Every receptor here comes from a woman in her fifties or sixties in good health and a related stem cell transplant donor.

The chain recombines TRBV27 with TRBJ2-3, with 7 positions matching TRBD1. Per germline, CDR1 MNHEY and CDR2 SMNVEV (reference sequence). CDR3 size: 14 residues. Trimming cost V 2 bases and J 2 bases; bases outside gene matches: 1. The CDR3 nucleotides read TGTGCCAGCAGTTTAGACAGGGACACAGATACGCAGTATTTT. Translating gives CASSLDRDTDTQYF.

J is TRBJ1-2 and V is TRBV28, with TRBD1 as a possible D gene (6 bases). There are 13 residues in the CDR3. The germline V and J ends were trimmed by 4 bases and 7 bases, with 13 bases remaining between them. CDR1 is MDHEN and CDR2 is SYDVKM in the germline V gene. The CDR3 reads CASSSRGAAGYTF. In DNA form, the CDR3 reads TGTGCCAGCAGTTCCCGGGGGGCGGCTGGCTACACCTTC.

The rearrangement links TRBV5-1 to TRBJ2-1; TRBD1 matches 7 bases. This CDR3 comprises 14 residues. The germline gives CDR1 SGHRS, CDR2 YFSETQ. V was pared by 0 bases and J by 6 bases, with 3 bases of the junction left unmatched. The CDR3 DNA reads as TGCGCCAGCAGCTTGGGGACAGGCCTCAATGAGCAGTTCTTC. This gives the protein CASSLGTGLNEQFF.

The gene calls are TRBV19 and TRBJ1-4; D unresolved. Trimming took off 3 bases at V and 4 bases at J, with 12 bases between the two ends. Germline V gives CDR1 LNHDA, CDR2 SQIVND (reference sequence). This CDR3 spans 15 amino acids. The CDR3 protein is CASSIRHGLNEKLFF. CDR3 DNA: TGTGCCAGTAGTATTCGTCACGGACTTAATGAAAAACTGTTTTTT.

This clone was observed once. This chain joins TRBV27 and TRBJ1-1, with 9 bases fitting TRBD1. The germline V gene has CDR1 MNHEY and CDR2 SMNVEV (reference sequence). The CDR3 consists of 12 residues. Trimming cost V 5 bases and J 11 bases; bases outside gene matches: 6. CDR3 sequence: CASSPGQGEAFF. Here the CDR3 DNA reads TGTGCCAGCAGTCCGGGACAGGGAGAGGCTTTCTTT.

J is TRBJ2-3 and V is TRBV4-2, with a weak D call TRBD2 (6 bases). There are 16 residues in the CDR3. Germline-derived CDR1 and CDR2 are LGHNA and YNFKEQ. Trimming removed 8 bases at V and 0 bases at J, with 18 bases between. The CDR3 DNA reads TGTGCCAGCCGCCTCGATCCGGGAGTTAGCACAGATACGCAGTATTTT. Its protein product is CASRLDPGVSTDTQYF.

This rearrangement joins TRBV15 to TRBJ2-1; D remains ambiguous. The CDR3 consists of 13 residues. Trimming pared 0 bases from V and 7 bases from J, leaving 7 bases between. Germline-derived CDR1 and CDR2 are LNHNV and YYDKDF (reference sequence). The CDR3 coding sequence is TGTGCCACCAGCAGAGAATGGCAGAATGAGCAGTTCTTC. It is translated as CATSREWQNEQFF. Filled out from reference TRBV15 and TRBJ2-1, the complete variable domain reads DAMVIQNPRYQVTQFGKPVTLSCSQTLNHNVMYWYQQKSSQAPKLLFHYYDKDFNNEADTPDNFQSRRPNTSFCFLDIRSPGLGDTAMYLCATSREWQNEQFFGPGTRLTVL.

The chain uses TRBV4-1 and TRBJ2-7; 8 nucleotides match TRBD1. CDR3 length equals 15 residues. Germline V CDR1 and CDR2: MGHRA, YSYEKL. Unmatched junction bases numbered 6, after V lost 1 base and J lost 4 bases. CDR3 loop: CASSQGPGGIYEQYF. The CDR3 DNA follows: TGCGCCAGCAGCCAAGGGCCAGGGGGCATATACGAGCAGTACTTC.

This clone appeared a few times. The J gene is TRBJ2-1, the V gene TRBV29-1; 7 nucleotides align to TRBD1. CDR3 length: 14 residues. With V trimmed by 4 bases and J by 3 bases, 6 bases remained unmatched. Germline assignment: CDR1 SQVTM and CDR2 ANQGSEA. The CDR3 DNA is TGCAGCGTTGCCGGGACAGCCGTCTACAATGAGCAGTTCTTC. It codes for CSVAGTAVYNEQFF.

The rearrangement uses TRBV12-5 and TRBJ2-7; 7 bases line up with TRBD1. Trimming removed 3 bases from V and 2 bases from J; junction bases left unmatched: 4. The CDR3 totals 14 residues. Looked up from germline, CDR1 is LGHNT and CDR2 is FRNRAP. This chain's CDR3 is CASGLQGSAYEQYF. CDR3 DNA: TGTGCTAGTGGTTTACAGGGGTCTGCCTACGAGCAGTACTTC.

The chain is built from TRBV6-1 and TRBJ2-7; maybe TRBD2 (6 bases). Per the germline V gene, CDR1 is MNHNS and CDR2 is SASEGT. Trimming cost V 8 bases and J 1 base, with 15 bases left between them. CDR3 length equals 14 residues. The CDR3 coding sequence is TGTGCCAGCGGCGGGAAAGTTCGTTCCTACGAGCAGTACTTC. The encoded protein is CASGGKVRSYEQYF.

The rearrangement links TRBV7-6 to TRBJ2-7; TRBD1 is a possible D gene (6 bases). Looked up from germline, CDR1 is SGHVS and CDR2 is FNYEAQ. The V end lost 5 bases, the J end lost 0 bases, and 8 bases lay between the germline ends. The length of the CDR3 is 13 residues. The CDR3 DNA reads as TGTGCCAGCAGCAGGGACAACTCCTACGAGCAGTACTTC. It translates to CASSRDNSYEQYF.

The CDR3 sequence is CASSVPGQGYNEQFF. The DNA for the CDR3 is TGTGCCAGCAGCGTCCCGGGACAGGGTTACAATGAGCAGTTCTTC. The rearrangement links TRBV25-1 to TRBJ2-1; 9 bases map to TRBD1. Unmatched junction bases numbered 7, after V lost 6 bases and J lost 4 bases. The CDR3 totals 15 residues. CDR1 and CDR2 (germline): MGHDK, SYGVNS.

The chain combines TRBV10-2 with TRBJ2-2; the D is unclear. Trimming pared 3 bases from V and 4 bases from J, leaving 3 bases between. The CDR3 runs 12 residues. CDR1 is WSHSY and CDR2 is SAAADI in the germline V gene. The CDR3 DNA follows: TGCGCCAGCAGTGATATCACCGGGGAGCTGTTTTTT. Amino acids: CASSDITGELFF.

In nucleotides, the CDR3 is TGTGCCAGCAGTCCCCGGACTAGTTGGGAGACCCAGTACTTC. This encodes CASSPRTSWETQYF. V is TRBV27 and J is TRBJ2-5, with TRBD2 matching over 7 bases. The ends lost 5 bases at V and 5 bases at J; junction bases unmatched: 8. The CDR3 contains 14 residues. Germline values: CDR1 MNHEY, CDR2 SMNVEV (reference sequence).

The J gene is TRBJ1-2, the V gene TRBV7-9; 8 bases are a match to TRBD1. There are 14 residues in the CDR3. With 5 bases clipped from V and 2 bases from J, the junction kept 4 bases outside the gene matches. The germline V gene encodes CDR1 SEHNR and CDR2 FQNEAQ (reference sequence). CDR3 sequence (DNA): TGTGCCAGCAGCGCATGGACAGGGAACTATGGCTACACCTTC. Translated: CASSAWTGNYGYTF.

The chain carries TRBV29-1 and TRBJ1-4; D ambiguous. This CDR3 has 13 residues. Trimming shortened V by 5 bases and J by 4 bases, and 11 bases separated the two germline ends. Germline assignment: CDR1 SQVTM and CDR2 ANQGSEA. The CDR3 DNA reads TGCAGCGTTTATGCAGGAAATAATGAAAAACTGTTTTTT. This sequence encodes CSVYAGNNEKLFF. Looking up the rest from reference TRBV29-1 and TRBJ1-4 gives the full variable domain: SAVISQKPSRDICQRGTSLTIQCQVDSQVTMMFWYRQQPGQSLTLIATANQGSEATYESGFVIDKFPISRPNLTFSTLTVSNMSPEDSSIYLCSVYAGNNEKLFFGSGTQLSVL.

The chain links TRBV7-8 to TRBJ2-1; D is uncertain. Germline lookup yields CDR1 SGHVS and CDR2 FQNEAQ. CDR3 length: 16 amino acids. V was shortened by 1 base and J by 2 bases, with 12 bases between the two germline ends. CDR3: CASSLETRLAYNEQFF. DNA of the CDR3: TGTGCCAGCAGCTTAGAAACACGGCTAGCCTACAATGAGCAGTTCTTC. Drawing the rest from reference TRBV7-8 and TRBJ2-1, the complete variable domain is GAGVSQSPRYKVAKRGQDVALRCDPISGHVSLFWYQQALGQGPEFLTYFQNEAQLDKSGLPSDRFFAERPEGSVSTLKIQRTQQEDSAVYLCASSLETRLAYNEQFFGPGTRLTVL.

CDR3 coding DNA: TGCAGCGTTGAGGTTTCTAGCTCCAGCTCCTACGAGCAGTACTTC. It yields the protein CSVEVSSSSSYEQYF. This rearrangement joins TRBV29-1 to TRBJ2-7, with D tentatively TRBD2 (5 bases). CDR3 size: 15 residues. The germline CDR1 and CDR2 sequences are SQVTM and ANQGSEA. Trimming shortened V by 3 bases and J by 0 bases, and 15 bases separated the two germline ends.

The chain links TRBV2 to TRBJ2-5, with TRBD2 as a possible D gene (7 bases). Germline CDR1 is SNHLY and CDR2 is FYNNEI. Trimming took 3 bases from V and 5 from J, leaving 13 bases between them. CDR3 length equals 14 residues. The CDR3 region is CASSDRGARETQYF. The CDR3 region has the DNA TGTGCCAGCAGTGACCGGGGGGCGAGGGAGACCCAGTACTTC.

The chain is built from TRBV5-6 and TRBJ2-1; 9 bases match TRBD1. Trimming cost V 0 bases and J 7 bases; bases outside gene matches: 5. The CDR3 has 15 residues. Germline V gene lookup returns CDR1 SGHDT and CDR2 YYEEEE. Here the CDR3 reads CASSLGGQGVNEQFF. The DNA for the CDR3 is TGTGCCAGCAGCTTGGGGGGACAGGGTGTAAATGAGCAGTTCTTC.

The V and J genes are TRBV19 and TRBJ1-5; D not resolved. Germline loops: CDR1 LNHDA, CDR2 SQIVND (reference sequence). The V gene lost 3 bases and the J gene lost 6 bases, with 9 bases spanning the gap. This CDR3 region has 13 residues. CDR3 residues: CASSIPGFQPQHF. The CDR3 region has the DNA TGTGCCAGTAGTATCCCCGGGTTTCAGCCCCAGCATTTT.

V usage is TRBV5-8 and J usage is TRBJ1-3; a weak D match, TRBD1 (6 bases). Germline V CDR1 and CDR2: SGHTS, YDEGEE. The CDR3 runs 16 residues. Trimming left V 6 bases short and J 0 bases short, with 16 bases between. CDR3 residues: CASIENGQNSGNTIYF. The CDR3 DNA follows: TGTGCCAGCATCGAGAATGGACAGAACTCTGGAAACACCATATATTTT.

This rearrangement joins TRBV7-8 to TRBJ2-6, with a weak D call TRBD1 (5 bases). Looked up from germline, CDR1 is SGHVS and CDR2 is FQNEAQ. CDR3 size: 15 residues. V was pared by 5 bases and J by 0 bases, with 8 bases between. Here the CDR3 DNA reads TGTGCCAGCAGCCCGGACACCTCTGGGGCCAACGTCCTGACTTTC. It codes for CASSPDTSGANVLTF.

The J gene is TRBJ2-7, the V gene TRBV7-9; 9 nucleotides line up with TRBD2. Per germline, CDR1 SEHNR and CDR2 FQNEAQ (reference sequence). Unmatched junction bases numbered 5, after V lost 5 bases and J lost 3 bases. This CDR3 is built from 14 residues. The CDR3, as DNA: TGTGCCAGCAGCGAGGGACTAGCTGGCTACGAGCAGTACTTC. Protein: CASSEGLAGYEQYF.

This clone was recorded a few times. The gene calls are TRBV28 and TRBJ2-7; 10 nucleotides line up with TRBD2. After removal of 1 base from V and 2 bases from J, the junction contained 14 bases not matched to a gene. The CDR3 spans 19 residues. CDR1 and CDR2 (germline): MDHEN, SYDVKM. The CDR3 loop is CASSLYPHPGTSATYEQYF. CDR3 DNA sequence: TGTGCCAGCAGTTTATACCCACACCCCGGGACTAGCGCAACCTACGAGCAGTACTTC. The full variable domain, its missing parts supplied by reference TRBV28 and TRBJ2-7, is DVKVTQSSRYLVKRTGEKVFLECVQDMDHENMFWYRQDPGLGLRLIYFSYDVKMKEKGDIPEGYSVSREKKERFSLILESASTNQTSMYLCASSLYPHPGTSATYEQYFGPGTRLTVT.

The chain couples TRBV15 to TRBJ2-1; the match to TRBD2 covers 9 bases. The germline CDR1 and CDR2 sequences are LNHNV and YYDKDF (reference sequence). This CDR3 region has 17 residues. Losses at the gene ends were 0 bases for V and 8 bases for J; bases not matched to a gene: 11. CDR3: CATSRDRGGRAWDEQFF. In DNA form, the CDR3 reads TGTGCCACCAGCAGAGATCGAGGCGGGAGGGCCTGGGATGAGCAGTTCTTC.